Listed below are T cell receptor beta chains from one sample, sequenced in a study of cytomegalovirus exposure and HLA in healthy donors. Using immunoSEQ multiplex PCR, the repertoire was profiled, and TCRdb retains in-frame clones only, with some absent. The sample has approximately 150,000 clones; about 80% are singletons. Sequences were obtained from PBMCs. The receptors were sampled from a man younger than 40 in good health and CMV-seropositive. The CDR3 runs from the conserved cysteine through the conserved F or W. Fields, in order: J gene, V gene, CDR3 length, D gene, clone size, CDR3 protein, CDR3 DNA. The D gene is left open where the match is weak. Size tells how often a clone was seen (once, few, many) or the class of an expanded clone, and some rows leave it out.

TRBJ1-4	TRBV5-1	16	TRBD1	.	CASSLSPGQPQEKLFF	TGCGCCAGCAGCTTGAGCCCGGGACAGCCACAGGAAAAACTGTTTTTT
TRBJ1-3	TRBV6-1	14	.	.	CASRAINSGNTIYF	TGTGCCAGCAGGGCAATTAACTCTGGAAACACCATATATTTT
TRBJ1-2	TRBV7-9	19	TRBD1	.	CASSNYVGWGQGPTYGYTF	TGTGCCAGCAGTAATTACGTGGGGTGGGGACAGGGCCCTACCTATGGCTACACCTTC
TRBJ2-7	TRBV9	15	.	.	CASSEEDRLDYEQYF	TGTGCCAGCAGCGAAGAGGATAGACTAGACTACGAGCAGTACTTC
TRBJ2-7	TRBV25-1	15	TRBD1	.	CASSVLGTGTYEQYF	TGTGCCAGCAGTGTGCTCGGGACAGGGACCTACGAGCAGTACTTC
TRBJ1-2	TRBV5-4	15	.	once	CASSFPGDANYGYTF	TGTGCCAGCAGCTTCCCAGGGGATGCTAACTATGGCTACACCTTC
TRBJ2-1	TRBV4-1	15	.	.	CASSLGLSSYNEQFF	TGCGCCAGCAGCCTGGGCCTAAGCTCCTACAATGAGCAGTTCTTC
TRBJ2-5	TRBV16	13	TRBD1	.	CASSLTGEETQYF	TGTGCCAGCAGCCTGACAGGGGAAGAGACCCAGTACTTC
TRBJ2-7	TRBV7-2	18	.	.	CASSSLAGQRMSSYEQYF	TGTGCCAGCAGCTCGTTAGCGGGACAGAGAATGAGCTCCTACGAGCAGTACTTC
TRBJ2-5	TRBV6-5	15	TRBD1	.	CASSKQDRVQETQYF	TGTGCCAGCAGTAAACAGGACAGGGTCCAAGAGACCCAGTACTTC
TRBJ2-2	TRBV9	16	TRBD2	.	CASSVGLAGVTGELFF	TGTGCCAGCAGCGTAGGACTAGCGGGAGTTACCGGGGAGCTGTTTTTT
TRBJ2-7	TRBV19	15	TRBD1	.	CASSTRDRGLGEQHF	TGTGCCAGTAGTACCCGGGACAGGGGGTTGGGCGAGCAGCACTTC
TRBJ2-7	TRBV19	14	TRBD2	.	CASSRTSGNYEQYF	TGTGCCAGTAGTAGGACTAGCGGGAACTACGAGCAGTACTTC
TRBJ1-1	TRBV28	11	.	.	CASSSRTEAFF	TGTGCCAGCAGTTCCCGGACTGAAGCTTTCTTT
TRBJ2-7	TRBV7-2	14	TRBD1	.	CASTPPGQRYEQYF	TGTGCCAGCACCCCACCGGGACAGAGGTACGAGCAGTACTTC
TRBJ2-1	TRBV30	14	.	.	CAWKDEGTYNEQFF	TGTGCCTGGAAGGATGAGGGTACCTACAATGAGCAGTTCTTC
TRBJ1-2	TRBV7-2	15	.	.	CASSLRAGRESGYTF	TGTGCCAGCAGCTTAAGGGCGGGTAGGGAGTCTGGCTACACCTTC
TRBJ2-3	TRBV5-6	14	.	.	CASMGHGPTDTQYF	TGTGCCAGCATGGGGCACGGACCCACAGATACGCAGTATTTT
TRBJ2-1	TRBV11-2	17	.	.	CASSLALRGPSYNEQFF	TGTGCCAGCAGCTTAGCGTTGCGGGGGCCCTCCTACAATGAGCAGTTCTTC
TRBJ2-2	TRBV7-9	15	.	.	CASSLARPNTGELFF	TGTGCCAGCAGCTTAGCGCGTCCGAACACCGGGGAGCTGTTTTTT
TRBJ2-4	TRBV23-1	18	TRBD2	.	CASRRASGSGVAKNIQYF	TGCGCCTCCAGACGGGCTAGCGGGAGCGGAGTAGCCAAAAACATTCAGTACTTC
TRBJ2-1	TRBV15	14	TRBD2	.	CATSRTSGTVEQFF	TGTGCCACCAGCCGGACTAGCGGGACAGTTGAGCAGTTCTTC
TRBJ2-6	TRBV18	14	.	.	CASSQGAGANVLTF	TGTGCCAGCTCACAGGGGGCTGGGGCCAACGTCCTGACTTTC
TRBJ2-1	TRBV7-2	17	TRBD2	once	CASSPPSGGPSLQGQFF	TGTGCCAGCAGCCCCCCCAGCGGGGGGCCCTCCTTACAAGGGCAGTTCTTC
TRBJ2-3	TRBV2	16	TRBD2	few	CASSDGAAGGPDTQYF	TGTGCCAGCAGTGATGGGGCGGCGGGGGGGCCAGATACGCAGTATTTT
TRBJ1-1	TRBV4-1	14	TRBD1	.	CASSRSGGLTEAFF	TGCGCCAGCAGCCGGTCAGGGGGTCTGACTGAAGCTTTCTTT
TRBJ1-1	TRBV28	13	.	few	CASGQPMNTEAFF	TGTGCCAGCGGACAGCCCATGAACACTGAAGCTTTCTTT
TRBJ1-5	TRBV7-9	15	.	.	CSSSPGEGPNQPQHF	TGTTCCAGCAGCCCCGGGGAGGGGCCCAATCAGCCCCAGCATTTT
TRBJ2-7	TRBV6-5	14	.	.	CASSYSRFPYEQYF	TGTGCCAGCAGTTACTCCAGGTTCCCCTACGAGCAGTACTTC
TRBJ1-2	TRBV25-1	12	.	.	CASATGSQGYTF	TGTGCCAGCGCTACAGGGAGTCAGGGCTACACCTTC
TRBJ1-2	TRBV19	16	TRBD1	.	CASSIEVPGGIYGYTF	TGTGCCAGTAGTATAGAAGTCCCAGGGGGCATCTATGGCTACACCTTC
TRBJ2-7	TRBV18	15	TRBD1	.	CASSLDRGLSYEQYF	TGTGCCAGCTCCCTGGACAGGGGACTCTCCTACGAGCAGTACTTC
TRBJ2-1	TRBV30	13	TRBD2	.	CAWSEGTSGNMFF	TGTGCCTGGAGTGAAGGGACTAGCGGGAACATGTTCTTC